These 32 T cell receptor beta chains were all obtained from the same sample, sequenced in a study of identical twins. TCRdb re-called the 5' RACE reads through MiXCR, storing one row per CDR3 protein. The sample includes hundreds of thousands of distinct CDR3 sequences, roughly a tenth of them seen just once. Sequencing was carried out using memory (CD45RO+) T cells sorted from blood. The receptors originated from a woman between 18 and 29 years old in good health.

The V gene is TRBV6-1, the J gene TRBJ1-5; 7 bases fit TRBD1. Trimming at V came to 6 bases and at J to 7 bases, leaving 12 bases not matched to a gene. This CDR3 contains 15 residues. Looked up from germline, CDR1 is MNHNS and CDR2 is SASEGT. For the CDR3, the DNA is TGTGCCAGCAGGGCAGGGGGGTTCTCTTACCAGCCCCAGCATTTT. This codes for CASRAGGFSYQPQHF.

In its sample, this clonotype was seen a few times. The V call is TRBV27, the J call TRBJ1-2, with 7 bases identical to TRBD1. V shed 4 bases and J 4 bases; nucleotides not matched to a gene: 6. Germline V gene lookup returns CDR1 MNHEY and CDR2 SMNVEV (reference sequence). This CDR3 contains 14 residues. Here the CDR3 DNA reads TGTGCCAGCAGTTCTGGACAGGCTAGCTATGGCTACACCTTC. Its protein is CASSSGQASYGYTF.

This clonotype was counted between two and nine times. The chain recombines TRBV6-5 with TRBJ1-5; D is undetermined. Trimming pared 3 bases from V and 0 bases from J, leaving 9 bases between. Germline CDR1 and CDR2: MNHEY and SVGAGI. This CDR3 contains 15 residues. The CDR3, as DNA: TGTGCCAGCAGTTATAAGAAGGGTAGCAATCAGCCCCAGCATTTT. Encoded protein: CASSYKKGSNQPQHF.

In its sample, this clonotype was seen a few times. The gene calls are TRBV20-1 and TRBJ2-3; the match to TRBD2 covers 12 bases. The CDR3 is 13 residues long. After removal of 5 bases from V and 4 bases from J, the junction contained 1 base not matched to a gene. Germline V CDR1 and CDR2: DFQATT, SNEGSKA (reference sequence). This CDR3 reads CSASSGGADTQYF. The DNA of the CDR3 is TGCAGTGCTTCTAGCGGGGGGGCAGATACGCAGTATTTT.

This clonotype was detected only a few times. The V gene is TRBV29-1, the J gene TRBJ2-5; 7 bases agree with TRBD2. Germline CDR1 and CDR2: SQVTM and ANQGSEA. The CDR3 runs 14 residues. J lost 5 bases, V lost 4 bases, and 10 bases had no gene match. CDR3: CSVAGGSGHETQYF. The CDR3 DNA follows: TGCAGCGTTGCCGGGGGGTCCGGGCATGAGACCCAGTACTTC.

A few counts support this clonotype. The chain is built from TRBV7-2 and TRBJ2-1, with D possibly being TRBD1 (6 bases). Germline V gene lookup returns CDR1 SGHTA and CDR2 FQGNSA. Trimming removed 4 bases from V and 3 bases from J, with 10 bases in between. The CDR3 is 14 residues long. The CDR3 DNA sequence: TGTGCCAGCAGCTCCACAGGGATCTACAATGAGCAGTTCTTC. Translation gives CASSSTGIYNEQFF.

CDR3: CASSPGDPYEQYF. In DNA form, the CDR3 reads TGTGCCAGCTCACCAGGGGACCCCTACGAGCAGTACTTC. This rearrangement joins TRBV18 to TRBJ2-7; D may correspond to TRBD1 or TRBD2 (5 bases each). The CDR3 sequence is 13 residues long. Germline values: CDR1 KGHSH, CDR2 LQKENI. Deletions cut 2 bases from V and 2 bases from J, with 7 bases between.

The V gene is TRBV25-1, the J gene TRBJ2-1; 10 positions agree with TRBD2. J lost 9 bases, V lost 8 bases, and 10 bases had no gene match. The CDR3 runs to 14 residues. The germline CDR1 and CDR2 sequences are MGHDK and SYGVNS. CDR3 loop: CASSRTSGLGEQFF. CDR3 nucleotides: TGTGCCAGCTCACGGACTAGCGGCTTAGGTGAGCAGTTCTTC.

There are a few counts of this clonotype. This chain uses TRBV18 with TRBJ1-2; possibly TRBD1 for D (5 bases). The germline V gene encodes CDR1 KGHSH and CDR2 LQKENI. V lost 0 bases and J 4 bases, leaving 12 bases between the germline ends. CDR3 length equals 15 residues. This CDR3 reads CASSPPGGPFYGYTF. The DNA for the CDR3 is TGTGCCAGCTCACCACCCGGGGGACCATTCTATGGCTACACCTTC.

The rearrangement joins TRBV6-1 to TRBJ2-5; D might be TRBD2 (5 bases). V was cut by 1 base and J by 13 bases, with 16 bases left in between. This CDR3 has 13 residues. Per the germline V gene, CDR1 is MNHNS and CDR2 is SASEGT. The CDR3 DNA sequence: TGTGCCAGCAGTGAAGAGGTTCTCGGACTGGGGTACTTC. Its protein product is CASSEEVLGLGYF.

The rearrangement links TRBV7-8 to TRBJ2-7; no definite D call. Looked up from germline, CDR1 is SGHVS and CDR2 is FQNEAQ. Trimming pared 0 bases from V and 2 bases from J, leaving 8 bases between. This CDR3 region has 14 residues. This CDR3 reads CASSLAVAPYEQYF. The CDR3 DNA reads TGTGCCAGCAGCTTAGCTGTAGCCCCCTACGAGCAGTACTTC.

This clonotype was found a few times. This chain links TRBV10-3 with TRBJ2-7, with 11 bases identical to TRBD1. This CDR3 spans 14 amino acids. The trim removed 11 bases at V and 11 bases at J, leaving 17 bases unmatched. Germline V lookup: CDR1 ENHRY, CDR2 SYGVKD. The CDR3 region is CAAVGGTGGWPKYF. CDR3 in DNA: TGTGCCGCCGTAGGGGGGACAGGGGGGTGGCCTAAGTACTTC.

CDR3 residues: CASSRQHMGSGELFF. The CDR3 DNA follows: TGCGCCAGCAGCCGACAGCACATGGGCTCCGGGGAGCTGTTTTTT. The chain recombines TRBV4-3 with TRBJ2-2, with a possible D match to TRBD1 (5 bases). The length of the CDR3 is 15 residues. Germline V gene lookup returns CDR1 LGHNA and CDR2 YSLEER. V was clipped by 4 bases and J by 6 bases, with 15 bases between them.

The V and J genes are TRBV20-1 and TRBJ2-3; 9 bases line up with TRBD2. Trimming cost V 6 bases and J 10 bases; bases outside gene matches: 8. The CDR3 contains 12 residues. Germline CDR1 reads DFQATT; CDR2 reads SNEGSKA (reference sequence). The DNA for the CDR3 is TGCAGTGCCGCCCCCGGCGGGAGGGCGCAGTATTTT. Its translation: CSAAPGGRAQYF.

This clonotype was observed at least ten times. The chain carries TRBV5-1 and TRBJ1-2; perhaps TRBD1 as D (5 bases). Germline CDR1 SGHRS, CDR2 YFSETQ. This CDR3 comprises 14 residues. Trimming removed 0 bases at V and 8 bases at J, with 14 bases between. CDR3 region: CASSLGGTLSGYTF. In DNA form, the CDR3 reads TGCGCCAGCAGCTTGGGAGGGACCCTAAGCGGCTACACCTTC.

This clonotype was seen only a few times. The chain links TRBV6-1 to TRBJ2-7, with 10 bases identical to TRBD2. With V trimmed by 6 bases and J by 3 bases, 5 bases remained unmatched. The CDR3 extends over 14 amino acids. Germline CDR1 reads MNHNS; CDR2 reads SASEGT. CDR3 protein: CASRPGLANYEQYF. The CDR3 coding sequence is TGTGCCAGCAGACCGGGACTAGCGAACTACGAGCAGTACTTC.

V and J are TRBV5-6 and TRBJ2-1, with D tentatively TRBD2 (6 bases). V gave up 5 bases and J gave up 4 bases, with 13 bases separating them. CDR1 and CDR2 from the germline V gene are SGHDT and YYEEEE. The CDR3 runs 14 residues. For the CDR3, the DNA is TGTGCCAGCAGTCCGGGCGGGGTTTACAATGAGCAGTTCTTC. Amino acids: CASSPGGVYNEQFF.

This clonotype was picked up a small number of times. This chain links TRBV11-2 with TRBJ2-1, with TRBD2 matching over 10 bases. The CDR3 is 17 residues long. Germline V lookup: CDR1 SGHAT, CDR2 FQNNGV. J was trimmed by 9 bases and V by 2 bases; bases with no gene match: 13. The CDR3 DNA sequence: TGTGCCAGCAGCTTAAGGGCCACGAGCGGGGGGGCCTTTGAGCAGTTCTTC. This codes for CASSLRATSGGAFEQFF.

The chain combines TRBV20-1 with TRBJ2-5, with D hard to call. The ends were cut back, 2 bases at V and 5 bases at J, with 3 bases in the middle. The CDR3 is 10 residues long. CDR1 and CDR2 from the germline V gene are DFQATT and SNEGSKA (reference sequence). The CDR3 sequence is CSARLETQYF. In DNA, the CDR3 is TGCAGTGCTAGACTGGAGACCCAGTACTTC.

This CDR3 reads CASSLSTGGITYEQYF. Here the CDR3 DNA reads TGTGCCAGCAGTTTATCGACAGGAGGAATCACCTACGAGCAGTACTTC. V and J are TRBV27 and TRBJ2-7; D perhaps matches TRBD1 (6 bases). V lost 0 bases and J 2 bases, leaving 14 bases between the germline ends. Germline values: CDR1 MNHEY, CDR2 SMNVEV (reference sequence). The length of the CDR3 is 16 residues.

This chain links TRBV9 with TRBJ2-3; 14 nucleotides line up with TRBD2. Germline V CDR1 and CDR2: SGDLS, YYNGEE. Trimming cost V 4 bases and J 4 bases; bases outside gene matches: 11. This CDR3 has 18 amino acids. The CDR3 DNA sequence: TGTGCCAGCAGCCTCAGATGGACTAGCGGGGGGTCGGCAGATACGCAGTATTTT. It specifies CASSLRWTSGGSADTQYF.

This clonotype was detected many times. The gene calls are TRBV5-1 and TRBJ1-5, with D perhaps TRBD1 (5 bases). V shed 4 bases and J shed 2 bases, with 13 bases lying between them. Germline CDR1 SGHRS, CDR2 YFSETQ. The CDR3 has 15 amino acids. This CDR3 reads CASSPGGGRNQPQHF. As DNA, the CDR3 is TGCGCCAGCAGCCCGGGGGGGGGACGCAATCAGCCCCAGCATTTT. The whole variable domain, remainder taken from reference TRBV5-1 and TRBJ1-5, is KAGVTQTPRYLIKTRGQQVTLSCSPISGHRSVSWYQQTPGQGLQFLFEYFSETQRNKGNFPGRFSGRQFSNSRSEMNVSTLELGDSALYLCASSPGGGRNQPQHFGDGTRLSIL.

This clonotype was observed a few times. The chain combines TRBV20-1 with TRBJ1-1, with D possibly being TRBD1 (5 bases). The V end was cut by 2 bases, the J end by 3 bases, with 10 bases between. This CDR3 has 13 residues. Germline V gives CDR1 DFQATT, CDR2 SNEGSKA (reference sequence). The CDR3 DNA reads TGCAGTGCTAGAAGCGGAGGGGACACTGAAGCTTTCTTT. Its translation: CSARSGGDTEAFF.

The V gene is TRBV6-5, the J gene TRBJ2-7; D is unresolved. CDR3 length equals 15 residues. Germline-derived CDR1 and CDR2 are MNHEY and SVGAGI. The V end was cut by 0 bases, the J end by 3 bases, with 12 bases between. CDR3 DNA sequence: TGTGCCAGCAGTTACTCGCCGGGCCCATACTACGAGCAGTACTTC. This gives the protein CASSYSPGPYYEQYF.

As DNA, the CDR3 is TGCGCCAGCAGCTACCAGGGGTTACAAGAGACCCAGTACTTC. Amino acids: CASSYQGLQETQYF. The rearrangement joins TRBV5-1 to TRBJ2-5, with D perhaps matching TRBD1 (6 bases). Trimming removed 3 bases from V and 2 bases from J, with 11 bases in between. The CDR3 loop spans 14 amino acids. Germline loops: CDR1 SGHRS, CDR2 YFSETQ.

This clonotype showed up just a few times. One end of the junction is discordant with germline, which a read error may explain. The chain links TRBV20-1 to TRBJ2-1; 8 bases line up with TRBD1. Germline values: CDR1 DFQATT, CDR2 SNEGSKA (reference sequence). The CDR3 consists of 15 residues. CDR3 region: CSAIQVDRGMVPHLF. CDR3 in DNA: TGCAGTGCTATCCAAGTAGACAGGGGTATGGTCCCGCACCTCTTC.

This clonotype was seen many times. This rearrangement joins TRBV5-6 to TRBJ2-5, with 7 bases fitting TRBD2. V shed 4 bases, J shed 0 bases, and the junction held 0 bases outside the gene matches. CDR1 is SGHDT, CDR2 YYEEEE, per germline. The CDR3 loop spans 13 amino acids. The CDR3 nucleotides are TGTGCCAGCAGCCGGGAGGACCAAGAGACCCAGTACTTC. Its protein product is CASSREDQETQYF. The whole variable domain, filled in from reference TRBV5-6 and TRBJ2-5, reads DAGVTQSPTHLIKTRGQQVTLRCSPKSGHDTVSWYQQALGQGPQFIFQYYEEEERQRGNFPDRFSGHQFPNYSSELNVNALLLGDSALYLCASSREDQETQYFGPGTRLLVL.

With respect to this clonotype: Germline and junction disagree at one end, which may indicate a read error. This sequence joins TRBV12-3 or TRBV12-4 and TRBJ2-3; 9 positions match TRBD2. The CDR3 extends over 19 amino acids. The CDR3 reads CARSFWLAGYTTGTDTQYF. DNA of the CDR3: TGTGCCCGCAGTTTCTGGCTAGCGGGGTACACCACTGGCACAGATACGCAGTATTTT.

This clonotype was recorded many times. The chain is built from TRBV3-1 and TRBJ1-1; no definite D call. CDR3 length equals 15 residues. V was shortened by 5 bases and J by 0 bases, with 13 bases between the two germline ends. Germline V lookup: CDR1 LGHDT, CDR2 YNNKEL (reference sequence). Written as DNA, the CDR3 is TGTGCCAGCAGCTATTCCGGAGGAATGAACACTGAAGCTTTCTTT. This encodes CASSYSGGMNTEAFF.

This clonotype has ten or more counts. This chain connects TRBV11-1 to TRBJ1-2, with D maybe TRBD1 (6 bases). Trimming left V 6 bases short and J 2 bases short, with 7 bases between. The CDR3 extends over 12 amino acids. Looked up from germline, CDR1 is SGHAT and CDR2 is FQDESV (reference sequence). The DNA for the CDR3 is TGTGCCAGCAGTACAGGGAACTATGGCTACACCTTC. This translates into CASSTGNYGYTF.

There are a few counts of this clonotype. For the CDR3, the DNA is TGTGCCAGCAGGAGACTAGCGGAGTACAATGAGCAGTTCTTC. Protein sequence: CASRRLAEYNEQFF. V is TRBV27 and J is TRBJ2-1; 9 bases align to TRBD2. CDR1 and CDR2 from the germline V gene are MNHEY and SMNVEV (reference sequence). With 6 bases clipped from V and 4 bases from J, the junction kept 4 bases outside the gene matches. This CDR3 is 14 amino acids long.

This clonotype was detected a few times. The V and J genes are TRBV5-1 and TRBJ2-3; unclear D gene. V was trimmed by 5 bases and J by 1 base, leaving 20 bases between them. CDR1 and CDR2 from the germline V gene are SGHRS and YFSETQ. This CDR3 region has 17 residues. The chain's CDR3 is CASRWNRDLGGTDTQYF. In DNA form, the CDR3 reads TGCGCCAGCAGGTGGAACAGAGACCTCGGAGGCACAGATACGCAGTATTTT.